This entry concerns a single TCR beta chain. Antigen: not known. This record belongs to a study of OX40 agonist ivuxolimab in advanced cancers. As for the study in general: With a range of about 23 to 90, age averaged about 58 years, and more than 75% were male. Eligibility admitted prior anti-PD-1, anti-PD-L1 or anti-CTLA-4 therapy; about 42% had some.

Study-level results: At doses 0.1 to 3.0 mg/kg, CD4+ and CD8+ clones expanded.

The table came from immunoSEQ multiplex PCR; TCRdb's copy has only in-frame clones and leaves some out. Found here are fewer than 25,000 clones, approximately 86% of them singletons; the top ten hold around a quarter. The ends lost 8 bases at V and 6 bases at J; junction bases unmatched: 5. The germline V gene has CDR1 SEHNR and CDR2 FQNEAQ (reference sequence). This CDR3 region has 12 residues. The material sequenced was CD4+ or CD8+ T cells sorted from blood, taken in a trial of the OX40 agonist ivuxolimab. This chain uses TRBV7-9 with TRBJ2-7, with 9 positions matching TRBD1. This TCR was recovered from an adult with an advanced solid tumor such as melanoma, head and neck, liver or kidney cancer. This chain's CDR3 is CASDRGSGEQYF. The CDR3 DNA reads as TGTGCCAGCGACAGGGGGTCGGGCGAGCAGTACTTC.